This TCR beta chain was captured by sequencing in a study of cytomegalovirus exposure and HLA in healthy donors. The study's findings and limits: A later analysis linked a missense DCLRE1C variant to TCR beta V- and J-gene trimming.

A note on this clone: What it recognizes is unknown.

With 60 Vbeta and 13 Jbeta primers, the PCR was carried out. Some clones are missing from TCRdb's copy, which holds only in-frame ones; the method was immunoSEQ multiplex PCR. This table has fewer than 120,000 clones, about 80% appearing once. Material for sequencing was PBMCs. The receptor's source is an older woman in good health and CMV-seropositive.

In nucleotides, the CDR3 is TGTGCCAGCAGCTTACAGGGCGGAAACACCATATATTTT. It specifies CASSLQGGNTIYF. This chain links TRBV7-3 with TRBJ1-3; D is perhaps TRBD1 (5 bases). Trimming took off 2 bases at V and 4 bases at J, with 6 bases between the two ends. The CDR3 covers 13 residues. Germline-derived CDR1 and CDR2 are SGHTA and FQGTGA.